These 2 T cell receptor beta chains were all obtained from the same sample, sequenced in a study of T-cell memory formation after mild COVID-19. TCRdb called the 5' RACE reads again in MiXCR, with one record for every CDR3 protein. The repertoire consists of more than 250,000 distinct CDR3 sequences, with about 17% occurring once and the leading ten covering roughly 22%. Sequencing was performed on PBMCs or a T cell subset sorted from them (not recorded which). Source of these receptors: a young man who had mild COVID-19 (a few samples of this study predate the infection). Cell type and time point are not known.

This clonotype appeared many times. The DNA for the CDR3 is TGTGCCAGCAGCTTAAGGGCTTTCACAGATACGCAGTATTTT. This translates into CASSLRAFTDTQYF. The V call is TRBV7-2, the J call TRBJ2-3, with D hard to call. V dropped 2 bases and J dropped 2 bases, with 8 bases sitting between them. This CDR3 has 14 amino acids. Germline assignment: CDR1 SGHTA and CDR2 FQGNSA.

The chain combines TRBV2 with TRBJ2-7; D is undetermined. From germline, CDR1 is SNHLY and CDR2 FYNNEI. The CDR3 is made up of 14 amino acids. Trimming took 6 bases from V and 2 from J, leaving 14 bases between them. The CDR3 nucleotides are TGTGCCAGCAGGGCTGGGATTGTAACCTACGAGCAGTACGTC. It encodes CASRAGIVTYEQYV.